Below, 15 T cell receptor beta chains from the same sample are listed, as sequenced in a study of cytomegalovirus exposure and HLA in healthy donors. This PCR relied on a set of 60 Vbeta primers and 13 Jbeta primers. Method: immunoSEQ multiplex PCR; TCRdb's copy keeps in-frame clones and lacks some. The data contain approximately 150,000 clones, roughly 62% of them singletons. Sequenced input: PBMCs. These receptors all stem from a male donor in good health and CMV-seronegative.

This CDR3 is CASSQDGAVSSYNEQFF. Written as DNA, the CDR3 is TGTGCCAGCAGCCAAGATGGTGCGGTGAGCTCCTACAATGAGCAGTTCTTC. The chain uses TRBV4-2 and TRBJ2-1; D unclear. The length of the CDR3 is 17 residues. The V end was cut by 0 bases, the J end by 0 bases, with 12 bases between. Germline CDR1 LGHNA, CDR2 YNFKEQ.

The DNA of the CDR3 is TGTGCCAGCAGTGAACCAGGGGCCCCCTACGAGCAGTACTTC. It translates to CASSEPGAPYEQYF. The chain carries TRBV25-1 and TRBJ2-7, with D possibly being TRBD1 (6 bases). This CDR3 comprises 14 residues. Trimming cost V 2 bases and J 2 bases, with 10 bases left between them. Germline assignment: CDR1 MGHDK and CDR2 SYGVNS.

The CDR3 region is CASIGTGTDTQYF. The CDR3 DNA sequence: TGTGCCAGTATAGGGACAGGGACAGATACGCAGTATTTT. The chain carries TRBV19 and TRBJ2-3; 9 nucleotides match TRBD1. Unmatched junction bases numbered 2, after V lost 7 bases and J lost 3 bases. In germline, CDR1 is LNHDA, CDR2 SQIVND (reference sequence). The CDR3 runs to 13 residues.

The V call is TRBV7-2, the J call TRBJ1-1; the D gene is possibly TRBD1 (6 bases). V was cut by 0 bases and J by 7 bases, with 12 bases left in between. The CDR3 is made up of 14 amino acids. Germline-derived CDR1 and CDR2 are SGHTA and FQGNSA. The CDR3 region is CASSLALTRGEAFF. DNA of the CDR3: TGTGCCAGCAGCTTAGCTTTGACCAGGGGTGAAGCTTTCTTT.

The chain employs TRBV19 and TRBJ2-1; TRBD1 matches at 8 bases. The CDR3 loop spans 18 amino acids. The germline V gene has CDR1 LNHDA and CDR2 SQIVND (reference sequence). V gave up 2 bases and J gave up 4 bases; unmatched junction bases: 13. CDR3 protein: CASSIYDRGRVAYNEQFF. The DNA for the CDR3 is TGTGCCAGTAGTATATACGACAGGGGTAGAGTCGCTTACAATGAGCAGTTCTTC. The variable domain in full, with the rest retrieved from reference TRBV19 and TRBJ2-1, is DGGITQSPKYLFRKEGQNVTLSCEQNLNHDAMYWYRQDPGQGLRLIYYSQIVNDFQKGDIAEGYSVSREKKESFPLTVTSAQKNPTAFYLCASSIYDRGRVAYNEQFFGPGTRLTVL.

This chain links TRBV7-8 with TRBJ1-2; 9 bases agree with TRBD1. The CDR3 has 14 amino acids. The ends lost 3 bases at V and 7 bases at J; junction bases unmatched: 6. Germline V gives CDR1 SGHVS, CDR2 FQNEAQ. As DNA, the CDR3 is TGTGCCAGCAGCTTCGTACAGGGGGCAGGTGGCTACACCTTC. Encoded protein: CASSFVQGAGGYTF.

In DNA form, the CDR3 reads TGTGCCAGCAGTGACTCGGACAGGGGGGAGACAGATACGCAGTATTTT. It yields the protein CASSDSDRGETDTQYF. The V gene is TRBV6-4, the J gene TRBJ2-3; 10 nucleotides align to TRBD1. CDR3 length: 16 residues. Unmatched junction bases numbered 3, after V lost 0 bases and J lost 3 bases. Germline V gene data show CDR1 as MRHNA and CDR2 as SNTAGT.

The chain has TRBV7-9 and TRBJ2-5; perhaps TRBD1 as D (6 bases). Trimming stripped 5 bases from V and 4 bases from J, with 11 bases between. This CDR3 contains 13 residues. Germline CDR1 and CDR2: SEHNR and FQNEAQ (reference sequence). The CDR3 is CASSPTGRETQYF. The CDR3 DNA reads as TGTGCCAGCAGCCCTACAGGGCGAGAGACCCAGTACTTC.

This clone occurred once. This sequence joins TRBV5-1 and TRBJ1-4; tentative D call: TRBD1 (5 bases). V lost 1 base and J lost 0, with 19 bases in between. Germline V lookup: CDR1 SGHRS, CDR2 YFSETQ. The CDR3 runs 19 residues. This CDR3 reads CASSLLRRDGLATNEKLFF. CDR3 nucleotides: TGCGCCAGCAGCTTGTTACGGAGGGACGGCCTTGCAACTAATGAAAAACTGTTTTTT.

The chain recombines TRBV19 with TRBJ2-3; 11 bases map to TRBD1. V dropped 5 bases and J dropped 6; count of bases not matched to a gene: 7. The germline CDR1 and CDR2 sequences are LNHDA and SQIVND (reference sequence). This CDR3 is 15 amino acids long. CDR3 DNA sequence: TGTGCCAGTAGTTTCTGGACAGGGGGCAGGGATACGCAGTATTTT. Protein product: CASSFWTGGRDTQYF.

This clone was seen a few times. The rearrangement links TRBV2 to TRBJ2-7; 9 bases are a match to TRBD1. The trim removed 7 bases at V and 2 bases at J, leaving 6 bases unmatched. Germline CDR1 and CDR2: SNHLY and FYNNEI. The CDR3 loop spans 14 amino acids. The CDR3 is CASTSDRGTYEQYF. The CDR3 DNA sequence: TGTGCCAGCACCTCGGACAGGGGCACCTACGAGCAGTACTTC.

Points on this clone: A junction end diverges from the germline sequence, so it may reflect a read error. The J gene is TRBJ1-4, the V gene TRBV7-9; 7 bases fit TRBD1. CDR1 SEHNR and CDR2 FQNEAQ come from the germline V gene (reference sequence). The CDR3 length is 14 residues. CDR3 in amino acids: CSSSFGTGDEKLFF. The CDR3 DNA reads TGTTCCAGCAGCTTTGGCACAGGGGACGAAAAACTGTTTTTT.

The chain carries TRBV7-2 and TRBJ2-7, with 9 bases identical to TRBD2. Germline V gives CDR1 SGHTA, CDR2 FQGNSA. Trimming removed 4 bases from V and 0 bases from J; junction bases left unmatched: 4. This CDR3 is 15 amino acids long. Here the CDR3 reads CASSSVAGVSYEQYF. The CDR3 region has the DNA TGTGCCAGCAGCTCCGTAGCGGGGGTCTCCTACGAGCAGTACTTC.

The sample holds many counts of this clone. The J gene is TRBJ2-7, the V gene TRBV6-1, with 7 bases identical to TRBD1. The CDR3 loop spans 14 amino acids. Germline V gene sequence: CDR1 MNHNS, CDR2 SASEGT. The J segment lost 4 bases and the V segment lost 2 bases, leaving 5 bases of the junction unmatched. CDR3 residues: CASSESGTVYEQYF. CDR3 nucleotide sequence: TGTGCCAGCAGTGAATCCGGGACAGTTTACGAGCAGTACTTC.

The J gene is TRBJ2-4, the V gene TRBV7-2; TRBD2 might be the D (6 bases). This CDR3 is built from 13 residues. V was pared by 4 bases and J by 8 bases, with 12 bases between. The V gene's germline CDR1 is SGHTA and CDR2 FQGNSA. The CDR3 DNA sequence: TGTGCCAGCAGCTACCGGGGGATCTACATTCAGTACTTC. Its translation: CASSYRGIYIQYF.